The T cell receptor beta chain under discussion was sequenced for a study of blood T cell repertoires in COVID-19. The trim removed 0 bases at V and 0 bases at J, leaving 2 bases unmatched. The CDR3 totals 16 residues. Germline CDR1 is SGHNT and CDR2 is YYREEE (reference sequence). Original processing notes: Estimation of nucleated cell counts was performed using reference gene primer amplification. Assay used: immunoSEQ multiplex PCR; TCRdb lists only in-frame clones, some missing. V, J and clone size are those of that table, while D and trimming were read from the DNA. The sample has fewer than 130,000 clones; roughly 72% are singletons.

The sequenced sample was peripheral blood. The rearrangement uses TRBV5-4 and TRBJ1-1, with 10 bases that match TRBD1. The receptor comes from a man at least 80 years old with acute or convalescent COVID-19. The CDR3: CASSLEGQGMNTEAFF. The CDR3 bases are TGTGCCAGCAGCTTGGAGGGACAGGGGATGAACACTGAAGCTTTCTTT. Full variable domain (outside the CDR3, taken from reference TRBV5-4 and TRBJ1-1): ETGVTQSPTHLIKTRGQQVTLRCSSQSGHNTVSWYQQALGQGPQFIFQYYREEENGRGNFPPRFSGLQFPNYSSELNVNALELDDSALYLCASSLEGQGMNTEAFFGQGTRLTVV.